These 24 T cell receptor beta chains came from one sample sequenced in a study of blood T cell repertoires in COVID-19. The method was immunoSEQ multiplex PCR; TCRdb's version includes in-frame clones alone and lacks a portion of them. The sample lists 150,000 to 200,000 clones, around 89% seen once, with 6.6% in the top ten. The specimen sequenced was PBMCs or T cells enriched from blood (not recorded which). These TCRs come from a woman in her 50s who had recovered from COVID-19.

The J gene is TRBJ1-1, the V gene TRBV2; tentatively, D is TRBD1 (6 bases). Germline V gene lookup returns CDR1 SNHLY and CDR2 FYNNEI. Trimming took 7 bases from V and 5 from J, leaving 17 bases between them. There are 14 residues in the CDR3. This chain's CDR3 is CASTGKTGPTEAFF. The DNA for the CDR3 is TGTGCCAGCACCGGAAAGACAGGCCCAACTGAAGCTTTCTTT.

This chain's CDR3 is CASSQSAGEIEGYTF. In nucleotides, the CDR3 is TGTGCCAGCAGCCAATCAGCAGGGGAAATCGAAGGCTACACCTTC. The chain employs TRBV16 and TRBJ1-2, with D tentatively TRBD1 (6 bases). Germline-derived CDR1 and CDR2 are KGHSY and FQNENV. Trimming cost V 0 bases and J 8 bases, with 16 bases left between them. The CDR3 sequence is 15 residues long.

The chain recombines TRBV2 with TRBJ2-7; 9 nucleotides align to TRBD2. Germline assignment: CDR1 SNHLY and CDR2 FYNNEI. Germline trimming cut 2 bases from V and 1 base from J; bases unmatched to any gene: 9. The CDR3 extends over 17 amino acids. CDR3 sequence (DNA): TGTGCCAGCAGTGAATTTACTAGCGGGTATAGATCCTACGAGCAGTACTTC. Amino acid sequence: CASSEFTSGYRSYEQYF.

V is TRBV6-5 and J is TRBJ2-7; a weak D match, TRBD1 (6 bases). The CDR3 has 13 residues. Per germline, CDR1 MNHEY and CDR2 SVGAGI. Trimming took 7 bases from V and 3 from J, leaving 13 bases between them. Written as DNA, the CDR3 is TGTGCCAGCATCCCCAGGGGTGTCTACGAGCAGTACTTC. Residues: CASIPRGVYEQYF.

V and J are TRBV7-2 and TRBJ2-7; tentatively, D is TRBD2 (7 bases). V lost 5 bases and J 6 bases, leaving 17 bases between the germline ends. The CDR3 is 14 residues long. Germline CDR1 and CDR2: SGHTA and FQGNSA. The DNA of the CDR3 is TGTGCCAGCAGCCGCGGGGGCTCCGAGGGCGAGCAGTACTTC. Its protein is CASSRGGSEGEQYF.

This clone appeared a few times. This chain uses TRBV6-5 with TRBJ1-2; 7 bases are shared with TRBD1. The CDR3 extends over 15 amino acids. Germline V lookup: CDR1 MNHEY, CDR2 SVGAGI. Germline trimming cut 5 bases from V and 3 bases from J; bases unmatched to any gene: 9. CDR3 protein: CASSHRDRVYYGYTF. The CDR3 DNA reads TGTGCCAGCAGTCACCGGGACAGAGTATACTATGGCTACACCTTC.

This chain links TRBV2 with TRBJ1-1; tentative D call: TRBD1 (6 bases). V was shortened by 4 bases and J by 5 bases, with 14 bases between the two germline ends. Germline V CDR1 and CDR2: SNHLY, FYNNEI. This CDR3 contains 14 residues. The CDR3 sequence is CASSGGQGWTEAFF. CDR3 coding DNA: TGTGCCAGCAGTGGAGGGCAGGGGTGGACTGAAGCTTTCTTT.

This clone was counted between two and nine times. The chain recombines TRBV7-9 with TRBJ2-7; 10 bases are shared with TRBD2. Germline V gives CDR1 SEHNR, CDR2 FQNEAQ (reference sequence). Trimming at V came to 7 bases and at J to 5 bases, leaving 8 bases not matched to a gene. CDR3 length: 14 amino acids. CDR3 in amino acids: CASTRLAGRHEQYF. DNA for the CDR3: TGTGCCAGCACCCGACTAGCGGGTCGCCACGAGCAGTACTTC.

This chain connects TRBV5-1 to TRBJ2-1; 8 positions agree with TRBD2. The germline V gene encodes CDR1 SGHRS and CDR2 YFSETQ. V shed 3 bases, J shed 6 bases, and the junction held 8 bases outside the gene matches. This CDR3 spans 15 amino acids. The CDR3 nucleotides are TGCGCCAGCAGCTCCGGACTAGCCCGGGTCAATGAGCAGTTCTTC. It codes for CASSSGLARVNEQFF.

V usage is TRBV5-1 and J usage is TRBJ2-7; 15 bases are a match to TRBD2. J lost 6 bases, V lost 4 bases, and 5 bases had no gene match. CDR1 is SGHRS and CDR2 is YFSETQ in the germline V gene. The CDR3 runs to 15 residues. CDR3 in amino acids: CASSRGLAGGIEQYF. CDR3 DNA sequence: TGCGCCAGCAGCCGAGGACTAGCGGGGGGGATCGAGCAGTACTTC.

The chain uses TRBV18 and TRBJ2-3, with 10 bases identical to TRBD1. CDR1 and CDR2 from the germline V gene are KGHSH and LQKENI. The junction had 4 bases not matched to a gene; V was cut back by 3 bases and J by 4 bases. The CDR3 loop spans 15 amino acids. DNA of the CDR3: TGTGCCAGCTCACCTGGACAGGGGGTAGCAGATACGCAGTATTTT. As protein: CASSPGQGVADTQYF.

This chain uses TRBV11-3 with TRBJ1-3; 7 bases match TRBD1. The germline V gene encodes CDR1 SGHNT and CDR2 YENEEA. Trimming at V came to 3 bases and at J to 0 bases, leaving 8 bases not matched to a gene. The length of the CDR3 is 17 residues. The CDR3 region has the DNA TGTGCCAGCAGCTTGACAGGGAGCCGAAGCTCTGGAAACACCATATATTTT. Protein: CASSLTGSRSSGNTIYF.

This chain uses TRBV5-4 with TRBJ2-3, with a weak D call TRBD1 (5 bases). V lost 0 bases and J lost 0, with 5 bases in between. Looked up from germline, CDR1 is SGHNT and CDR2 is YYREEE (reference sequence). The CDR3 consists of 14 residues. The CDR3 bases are TGTGCCAGCAGCTTGGAGGGGAGCACAGATACGCAGTATTTT. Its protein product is CASSLEGSTDTQYF.

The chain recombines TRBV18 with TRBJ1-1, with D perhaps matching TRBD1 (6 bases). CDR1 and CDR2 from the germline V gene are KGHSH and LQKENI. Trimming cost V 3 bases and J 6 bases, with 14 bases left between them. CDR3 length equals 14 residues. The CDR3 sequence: CASSPGQGIAEAFF. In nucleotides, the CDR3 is TGTGCCAGCTCACCGGGGCAGGGGATTGCTGAAGCTTTCTTT.

CDR3 residues: CASRATGGGSYGYTF. The CDR3, as DNA: TGTGCCAGCAGGGCGACAGGGGGCGGTTCCTATGGCTACACCTTC. The rearrangement uses TRBV6-5 and TRBJ1-2, with 10 bases identical to TRBD1. Germline V gives CDR1 MNHEY, CDR2 SVGAGI. Losses at the gene ends were 6 bases for V and 4 bases for J; bases not matched to a gene: 8. This CDR3 region has 15 residues.

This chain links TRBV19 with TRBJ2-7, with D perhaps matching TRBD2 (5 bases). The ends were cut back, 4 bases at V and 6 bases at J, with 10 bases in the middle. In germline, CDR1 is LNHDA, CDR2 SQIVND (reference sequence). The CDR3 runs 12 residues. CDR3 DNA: TGTGCCAGTAGTAACCGCGCGGGCGAGCAGTACTTC. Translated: CASSNRAGEQYF.

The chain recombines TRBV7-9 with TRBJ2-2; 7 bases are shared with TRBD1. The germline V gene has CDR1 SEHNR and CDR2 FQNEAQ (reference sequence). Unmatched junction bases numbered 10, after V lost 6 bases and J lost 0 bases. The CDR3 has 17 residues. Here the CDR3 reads CASRPQDRLANTGELFF. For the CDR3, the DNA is TGTGCCAGCAGGCCCCAGGACAGGCTCGCGAACACCGGGGAGCTGTTTTTT.

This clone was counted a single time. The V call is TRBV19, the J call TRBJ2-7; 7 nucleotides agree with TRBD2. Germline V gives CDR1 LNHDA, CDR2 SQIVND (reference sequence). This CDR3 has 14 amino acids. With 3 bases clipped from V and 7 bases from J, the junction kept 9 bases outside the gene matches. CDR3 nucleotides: TGTGCCAGTAGTATTTCGGGGGGAGTACGGGAGCAGTACTTC. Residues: CASSISGGVREQYF.

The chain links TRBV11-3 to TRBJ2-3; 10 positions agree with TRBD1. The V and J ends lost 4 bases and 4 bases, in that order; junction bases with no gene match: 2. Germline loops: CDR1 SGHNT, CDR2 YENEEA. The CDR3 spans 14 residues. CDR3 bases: TGTGCCAGCAGCTACGGGACAGGGGCAGATACGCAGTATTTT. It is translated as CASSYGTGADTQYF.

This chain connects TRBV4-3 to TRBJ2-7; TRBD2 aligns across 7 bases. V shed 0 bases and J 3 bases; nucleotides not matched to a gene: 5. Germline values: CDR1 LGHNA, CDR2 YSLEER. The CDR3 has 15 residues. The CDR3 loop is CASSQDGTNDYEQYF. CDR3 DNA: TGCGCCAGCAGCCAAGATGGGACTAACGACTACGAGCAGTACTTC.

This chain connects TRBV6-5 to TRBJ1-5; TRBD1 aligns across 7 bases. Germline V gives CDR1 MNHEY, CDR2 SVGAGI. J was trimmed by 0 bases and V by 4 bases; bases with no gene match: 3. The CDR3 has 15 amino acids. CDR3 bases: TGTGCCAGCAGTTCCACAGGGGATAGCAATCAGCCCCAGCATTTT. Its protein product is CASSSTGDSNQPQHF.

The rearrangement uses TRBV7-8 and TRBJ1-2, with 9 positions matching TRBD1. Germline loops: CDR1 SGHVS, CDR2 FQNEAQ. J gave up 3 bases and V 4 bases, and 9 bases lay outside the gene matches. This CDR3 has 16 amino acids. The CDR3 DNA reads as TGTGCCAGCAGCTCGAGCCCGACAGGGGGACACTATGGCTACACCTTC. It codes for CASSSSPTGGHYGYTF.

Here the CDR3 reads CASSRGTYNEQFF. As DNA, the CDR3 is TGTGCCAGCAGTCGGGGGACTTACAATGAGCAGTTCTTC. The chain uses TRBV12-3 or TRBV12-4 and TRBJ2-1; possibly TRBD2 for D (6 bases). V lost 5 bases and J 4 bases, leaving 9 bases between the germline ends. The CDR3 contains 13 residues.

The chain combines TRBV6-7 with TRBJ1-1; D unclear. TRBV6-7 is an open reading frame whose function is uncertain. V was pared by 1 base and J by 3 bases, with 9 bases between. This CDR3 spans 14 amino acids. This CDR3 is CASSYFSVHTEAFF. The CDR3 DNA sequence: TGTGCCAGCAGTTACTTTAGCGTACACACTGAAGCTTTCTTT.